The 23 T cell receptor beta chains given below trace back to one sample, sequenced in a study of early T cells in non-severe SARS-CoV-2 infection (dated by TCRdb to the early 2020s). Libraries were prepared through 5' RACE. Sequenced on a NextSeq 500. In-frame beta chains were kept once TCRdb had trimmed the public reads at Q25 with fastp and called clones with MiXCR. Duplicate CDR3 protein sequences are folded into a single record with the most common DNA and genes. For this sample the table gives 30,000 to 35,000 distinct CDR3 sequences, of which over 6.5% were detected only once. Of the sample, under 3.5% is held by the ten largest clones. The sample taken for sequencing was whole blood. These receptors originate from an adult who was a healthcare worker with PCR-confirmed SARS-CoV-2 infection or an uninfected control (not recorded which).

This clonotype has at least ten counts. The V gene is TRBV6-2 or TRBV6-3, the J gene TRBJ2-3; possibly TRBD2 for D (6 bases). The CDR3 sequence is 14 residues long. With 7 bases removed from V and 2 bases from J, the gap between germline ends came to 13 bases. The germline V gene has CDR1 MNHEY and CDR2 SVGEGT. DNA of the CDR3: TGTGCCAGCATCCGGGACTCTAACACAGATACGCAGTATTTT. Its protein is CASIRDSNTDTQYF.

The table lists this clonotype with many counts. The V gene is TRBV20-1, the J gene TRBJ2-3, with D unresolved. The CDR3 sequence is 12 residues long. Germline-derived CDR1 and CDR2 are DFQATT and SNEGSKA (reference sequence). Trimming cost V 3 bases and J 0 bases, with 4 bases left between them. The CDR3 DNA reads TGCAGTGCTAGCCTGAGCACAGATACGCAGTATTTT. It translates to CSASLSTDTQYF.

This clonotype was picked up many times. Here the CDR3 reads CSARDLWDRETSSNSPLHF. DNA of the CDR3: TGCAGTGCTAGAGATCTATGGGACAGAGAAACAAGCAGCAATTCACCCCTCCACTTT. The chain joins TRBV20-1 to TRBJ1-6, with 7 bases identical to TRBD1. The V segment lost 0 bases and the J segment 7 bases; nucleotides outside the gene matches: 18. This CDR3 region has 19 residues. Germline CDR1 is DFQATT and CDR2 is SNEGSKA (reference sequence).

This clonotype was counted many times. V gene TRBV12-3 or TRBV12-4 combines with J gene TRBJ1-2; D might be TRBD1 (5 bases). The V and J ends lost 2 bases and 8 bases respectively, with 12 bases between them. The CDR3 length is 13 residues. The CDR3 sequence: CASSLIPGSGYTF. CDR3 bases: TGTGCCAGCAGTTTAATCCCAGGGTCAGGCTACACCTTC.

The chain combines TRBV12-3 or TRBV12-4 with TRBJ2-1, with 10 bases that match TRBD2. CDR3 length: 13 amino acids. J lost 8 bases, V lost 6 bases, and 4 bases had no gene match. The CDR3 sequence: CASSYSGRHEQFF. CDR3 nucleotide sequence: TGTGCCAGCAGCTATAGCGGGAGGCATGAGCAGTTCTTC.

This clonotype was seen many times. The V and J genes are TRBV24-1 and TRBJ2-1; TRBD1 agrees at 9 bases. V trimming: 4 bases; J trimming: 6 bases; junction bases outside the gene matches: 9. The CDR3 has 16 amino acids. CDR1 KGHDR and CDR2 SFDVKD come from the germline V gene. CDR3 region: CATSEPGQGVRNEQFF. CDR3 sequence (DNA): TGTGCCACCAGTGAGCCGGGACAGGGAGTACGCAATGAGCAGTTCTTC.

This clonotype occurred once. This chain links TRBV20-1 with TRBJ2-1; 13 nucleotides agree with TRBD2. The trim removed 3 bases at V and 4 bases at J, leaving 12 bases unmatched. From germline, CDR1 is DFQATT and CDR2 SNEGSKA (reference sequence). There are 18 residues in the CDR3. CDR3 protein: CSARAAELLAGGYNEQFF. The CDR3 DNA is TGCAGTGCTAGGGCGGCGGAACTACTAGCGGGAGGGTACAATGAGCAGTTCTTC.

This clonotype counts as medium-sized. This rearrangement joins TRBV4-3 to TRBJ1-1, with a possible D match to TRBD1 (5 bases). The germline CDR1 and CDR2 sequences are LGHNA and YSLEER. The ends were cut back, 0 bases at V and 0 bases at J, with 11 bases in the middle. This CDR3 region has 16 residues. CDR3 coding DNA: TGCGCCAGCAGCCAAGATTGGGACGTAATGAACACTGAAGCTTTCTTT. Translating it yields CASSQDWDVMNTEAFF.

This clonotype occurred many times. The chain's CDR3 is CSADLGQAAYEQYF. DNA of the CDR3: TGCAGTGCTGACCTAGGACAGGCGGCCTACGAGCAGTACTTC. This chain connects TRBV20-1 to TRBJ2-7; 7 nucleotides match TRBD1. The CDR3 contains 14 residues. V lost 5 bases, J lost 2 bases, and 9 bases stayed unmatched. Per the germline V gene, CDR1 is DFQATT and CDR2 is SNEGSKA (reference sequence).

This clonotype was recorded many times. J is TRBJ2-1 and V is TRBV20-1, with a weak D call TRBD2 (5 bases). The germline CDR1 and CDR2 sequences are DFQATT and SNEGSKA (reference sequence). This CDR3 region has 12 residues. Trimming pared 6 bases from V and 7 bases from J, leaving 13 bases between. CDR3 nucleotides: TGCAGTGCCTCCGGGATAACGAATGAGCAGTTCTTC. Protein product: CSASGITNEQFF.

In its sample, this clonotype was seen many times. The chain carries TRBV29-1 and TRBJ2-1; D uncertain. Per germline, CDR1 SQVTM and CDR2 ANQGSEA. The CDR3 length is 14 residues. With 6 bases removed from V and 4 bases from J, the gap between germline ends came to 16 bases. This CDR3 reads CSVQIVAAYNEQFF. The CDR3 bases are TGCAGCGTGCAGATCGTGGCGGCGTACAATGAGCAGTTCTTC.

The chain carries TRBV20-1 and TRBJ1-1, with a tentative D call TRBD1 (5 bases). CDR1 and CDR2 (germline): DFQATT, SNEGSKA (reference sequence). This CDR3 spans 12 amino acids. V gave up 5 bases and J gave up 4 bases, with 11 bases separating them. The CDR3 protein is CSALRVGTEAFF. CDR3 bases: TGCAGTGCTCTCAGGGTCGGCACTGAAGCTTTCTTT.

This clonotype has ten or more counts. The chain employs TRBV5-6 and TRBJ1-2; a weak D match, TRBD1 (6 bases). This CDR3 is built from 13 residues. The V gene lost 3 bases and the J gene lost 8 bases, with 14 bases spanning the gap. Germline CDR1 SGHDT, CDR2 YYEEEE. CDR3 sequence reads: CASSSPGQLGYTF. For the CDR3, the DNA is TGTGCCAGCAGCTCTCCGGGACAACTAGGCTACACCTTC.

The V call is TRBV5-1, the J call TRBJ2-1; D not resolved. Germline CDR1 and CDR2: SGHRS and YFSETQ. This CDR3 is 11 amino acids long. The V end lost 0 bases, the J end lost 10 bases, and 5 bases lay between the germline ends. The CDR3 reads CASSLDREQFF. CDR3 in DNA: TGCGCCAGCAGCTTGGACCGAGAGCAGTTCTTC.

The gene calls are TRBV5-1 and TRBJ2-7, with D possibly being TRBD2 (5 bases). The CDR3 sequence is 14 residues long. Germline V gives CDR1 SGHRS, CDR2 YFSETQ. V was cut by 0 bases and J by 2 bases, with 9 bases left in between. CDR3 sequence (DNA): TGCGCCAGCAGCTTGGGCCCGGGAACCTACGAGCAGTACTTC. This translates into CASSLGPGTYEQYF.

This clonotype came up many times. V and J are TRBV6-1 and TRBJ2-7; D ambiguous. The V and J ends lost 7 bases and 3 bases respectively, with 7 bases between them. The CDR3 runs 11 residues. The germline CDR1 and CDR2 sequences are MNHNS and SASEGT. Here the CDR3 reads CASNQLYEQYF. CDR3 sequence (DNA): TGTGCCAGCAACCAACTCTACGAGCAGTACTTC.

Many counts were recorded for this clonotype. The rearrangement links TRBV20-1 to TRBJ2-3, with TRBD2 matching 9 bases. This CDR3 region has 16 residues. V lost 6 bases, J lost 2 bases, and 12 bases stayed unmatched. CDR1 is DFQATT and CDR2 is SNEGSKA in the germline V gene (reference sequence). The CDR3: CSALKLAGRTTDTQYF. CDR3 nucleotide sequence: TGCAGTGCACTAAAACTAGCGGGTCGGACCACAGATACGCAGTATTTT.

Comment on this clonotype: This clone may be a read error of a much larger clone one base away. The chain combines TRBV12-3 or TRBV12-4 with TRBJ1-2; D ambiguous. V shed 3 bases and J shed 4 bases, with 9 bases lying between them. The CDR3 totals 13 residues. The CDR3 loop is CASSLGPSYGYTF. The CDR3 DNA reads as TGTGCCAGCAGTTTGGGCCCGTCCTATGGCTACACCTTC.

This clonotype was counted once. Being one base from a much bigger clone, this may be a read error. This rearrangement joins TRBV11-1 to TRBJ2-7; D possibly corresponds to TRBD1 (5 bases). The CDR3 is 15 residues long. Trimming removed 5 bases from V and 6 bases from J, with 20 bases in between. CDR1 SGHAT and CDR2 FQDESV come from the germline V gene (reference sequence). The CDR3 DNA sequence: TGTGCCAGCAGCCAGACAGAGATCCCTACCTGCGAGCAGTACTTC. This codes for CASSQTEIPTCEQYF.

This clonotype appeared many times. J is TRBJ1-5 and V is TRBV6-2 or TRBV6-3; a weak D match, TRBD1 (5 bases). The CDR3 runs 14 residues. CDR1 MNHEY and CDR2 SVGEGT come from the germline V gene. V was trimmed by 6 bases and J by 1 base, leaving 10 bases between them. Here the CDR3 reads CASRVGGSNQPQHF. CDR3 DNA sequence: TGTGCCAGCAGAGTTGGGGGGAGCAATCAGCCCCAGCATTTT.

This clonotype was recorded many times. This CDR3 is CASSGVRGTGELFF. The CDR3 DNA is TGTGCCAGCAGTGGGGTGAGAGGCACCGGGGAGCTGTTTTTT. The chain uses TRBV7-3 and TRBJ2-2; D unresolved. Per germline, CDR1 SGHTA and CDR2 FQGTGA. The CDR3 has 14 residues. The V gene lost 6 bases and the J gene lost 4 bases, with 12 bases spanning the gap.

The rearrangement uses TRBV4-2 and TRBJ2-7; the D is unclear. Germline CDR1 LGHNA, CDR2 YNFKEQ. The CDR3 has 15 residues. V lost 0 bases to trimming and J lost 4 bases, with 13 bases between them. CDR3 DNA: TGTGCCAGCAGCCAAGATCGGAAGGGCCGATACGAGCAGTACTTC. Translating it yields CASSQDRKGRYEQYF.

This clonotype was recorded many times. V and J are TRBV20-1 and TRBJ2-7; 8 bases fit TRBD1. After removal of 4 bases from V and 2 bases from J, the junction contained 7 bases not matched to a gene. The CDR3 runs to 14 residues. In germline, CDR1 is DFQATT, CDR2 SNEGSKA (reference sequence). Here the CDR3 DNA reads TGCAGTGCTATAGGACAGGGTCCCCCCTACGAGCAGTACTTC. The encoded protein is CSAIGQGPPYEQYF.